The clone carrying this TCR beta chain was seen a few times. Its target is unknown. These data originate in a study of shared clonotypes between healthy human individuals. Study-wide findings and caveats: Specimens sampled were limited to blood, with tissue repertoires likely differing.

Investigators spread the genomic DNA of each subset evenly over several immunoSEQ plates. Tens of thousands of T cell genomes, or around 330 ng DNA, went into replicate PCRs of unsorted PBMC. The protocol was immunoSEQ multiplex PCR, while the TCRdb copy is restricted to in-frame clones and leaves out a portion. The sample holds 450,000 to 650,000 clones, around 80% seen once. Per the germline V gene, CDR1 is LNHDA and CDR2 is SQIVND (reference sequence). With V trimmed by 3 bases and J by 9 bases, 4 bases remained unmatched. The CDR3 runs 14 residues. Healthy adults negative for HIV, lacking recent acute infections or vaccinations, served as donors.

J is TRBJ2-1 and V is TRBV19, with TRBD2 identical over 11 bases. The sequenced sample was PBMCs. This clonotype originated in a middle-aged woman in good health. Some clones in this sample may be carry-over from other donors' samples. CDR3 protein: CASSIGTSGVEQFF. For the CDR3, the DNA is TGTGCCAGTAGTATTGGGACTAGCGGTGTTGAGCAGTTCTTC.